This T cell receptor beta chain was recorded in a study of T cells in Graves' hyperthyroidism and ophthalmopathy. At the level of the study: Specimen type is peripheral blood, collected at initial diagnosis prior to any treatment.

RNA transcripts served as the template for amplifying TCR beta CDR3 regions. RT-PCR in the first round (using the HTBI primer set) targeted the TCR CDR3. In TCRdb, the multiplex PCR reads were re-called with MiXCR into one record per CDR3 protein. The sample has over 700,000 distinct CDR3 sequences, 35% seen once; the top ten hold 30% to 40%. Diagnostic decisions used clinical symptoms, serum thyroxine and TRAb, thyroid ultrasound and orbital computed tomography. Germline V CDR1 and CDR2: LGHNA, YSLEER. Deletions cut 0 bases from V and 7 bases from J, with 7 bases between. The CDR3 totals 13 residues. This clonotype has ten or more counts.

The sequenced sample consisted of blood. The clonotype originates from a woman aged 40 to 55 with Graves' hyperthyroidism. The rearrangement links TRBV4-3 to TRBJ1-5; D call uncertain. CDR3 sequence: CASSQDAEQPQHF. In nucleotides, the CDR3 is TGCGCCAGCAGCCAAGATGCGGAACAGCCCCAGCATTTT.